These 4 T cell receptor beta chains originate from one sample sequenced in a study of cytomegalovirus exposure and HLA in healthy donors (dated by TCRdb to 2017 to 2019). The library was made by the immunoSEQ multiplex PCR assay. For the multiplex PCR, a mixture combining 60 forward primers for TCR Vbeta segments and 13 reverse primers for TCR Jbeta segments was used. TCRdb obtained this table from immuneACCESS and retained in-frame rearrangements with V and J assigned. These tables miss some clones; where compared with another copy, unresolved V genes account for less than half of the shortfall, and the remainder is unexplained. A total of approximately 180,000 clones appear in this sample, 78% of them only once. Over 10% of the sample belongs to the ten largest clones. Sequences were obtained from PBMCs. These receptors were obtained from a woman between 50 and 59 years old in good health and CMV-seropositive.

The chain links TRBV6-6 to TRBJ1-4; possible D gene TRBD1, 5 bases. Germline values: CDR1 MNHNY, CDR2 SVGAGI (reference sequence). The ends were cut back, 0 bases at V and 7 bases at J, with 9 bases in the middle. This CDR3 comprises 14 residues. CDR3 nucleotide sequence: TGTGCCAGCAGTTACTCAGGGGTGGGTGAAAAACTGTTTTTT. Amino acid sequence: CASSYSGVGEKLFF.

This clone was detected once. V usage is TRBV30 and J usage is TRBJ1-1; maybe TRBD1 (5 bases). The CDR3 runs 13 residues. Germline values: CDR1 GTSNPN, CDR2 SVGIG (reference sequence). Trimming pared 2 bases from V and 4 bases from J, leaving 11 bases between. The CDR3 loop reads CAWSTGAPTEAFF. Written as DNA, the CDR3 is TGTGCCTGGAGTACTGGGGCGCCCACTGAAGCTTTCTTT.

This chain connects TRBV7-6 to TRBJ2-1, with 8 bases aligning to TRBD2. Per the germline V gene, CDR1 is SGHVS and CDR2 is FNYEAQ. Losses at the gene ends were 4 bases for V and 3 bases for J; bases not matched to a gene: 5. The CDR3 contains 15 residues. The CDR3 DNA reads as TGTGCCAGCAGCTCCTCGGGGGGGAACTACAATGAGCAGTTCTTC. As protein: CASSSSGGNYNEQFF.

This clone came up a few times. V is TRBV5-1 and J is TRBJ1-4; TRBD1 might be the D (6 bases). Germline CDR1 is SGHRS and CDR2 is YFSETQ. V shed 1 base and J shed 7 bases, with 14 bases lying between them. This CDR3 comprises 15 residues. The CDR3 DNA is TGCGCCAGCAGCTTGTTGGGGACAAGAGGTGAAAAACTGTTTTTT. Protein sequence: CASSLLGTRGEKLFF. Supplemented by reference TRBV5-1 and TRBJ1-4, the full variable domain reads KAGVTQTPRYLIKTRGQQVTLSCSPISGHRSVSWYQQTPGQGLQFLFEYFSETQRNKGNFPGRFSGRQFSNSRSEMNVSTLELGDSALYLCASSLLGTRGEKLFFGSGTQLSVL.